This T cell receptor (beta chain) derives from a study of blood T cell repertoires in COVID-19. At the level of the study: Researchers got acute and convalescent COVID-19 samples from the United States, Italy and Spain. From T cells, B-cell-depleted T cells, or PBMCs came the material, which was cDNA or gDNA.

Per the original methods: It was from reference gene primer amplification that nucleated cell counts were estimated. The method was immunoSEQ multiplex PCR; TCRdb's version includes in-frame clones alone and lacks a portion of them. That table is the source of V, J and clone size, and D and trimming were worked out from the DNA. The sample includes fewer than 250,000 clones, around 83% of them seen just once. V dropped 4 bases and J dropped 5; count of bases not matched to a gene: 10. CDR3 length: 14 residues. Per germline, CDR1 SQVTM and CDR2 ANQGSEA. The source material was peripheral blood. This sequence joins TRBV29-1 and TRBJ1-1; TRBD1 matches 7 bases. This clonotype originated in a woman in her fifties or sixties with acute or convalescent COVID-19. CDR3: CSVAAGTAKTEAFF. CDR3 nucleotide sequence: TGCAGCGTTGCGGCCGGGACAGCTAAGACTGAAGCTTTCTTT.